The 23 T cell receptor beta chains listed next were all sequenced from one sample in a study of cytomegalovirus exposure and HLA in healthy donors. The PCR employed 60 Vbeta primers together with 13 Jbeta primers. The method was immunoSEQ multiplex PCR; TCRdb's version includes in-frame clones alone and lacks a portion of them. The profile covers about 210,000 clones, with over 75% appearing a single time and 1.5% to 2% taken by the ten largest. The sample was PBMCs. The receptors shown here come from a male donor in good health and CMV-seronegative.

The gene calls are TRBV30 and TRBJ2-2; TRBD2 matches 12 bases. This CDR3 region has 16 residues. Trimming removed 6 bases from V and 3 bases from J; junction bases left unmatched: 8. Germline V gives CDR1 GTSNPN, CDR2 SVGIG (reference sequence). CDR3 in amino acids: CACHGRTSGDTGELFF. CDR3 nucleotides: TGTGCCTGCCACGGGCGGACTAGCGGGGACACCGGGGAGCTGTTTTTT. Full variable domain (rest looked up from reference TRBV30 and TRBJ2-2): SQTIHQWPATLVQPVGSPLSLECTVEGTSNPNLYWYRQAAGRGLQLLFYSVGIGQISSEVPQNLSASRPQDRQFILSSKKLLLSDSGFYLCACHGRTSGDTGELFFGEGSRLTVL.

V and J are TRBV28 and TRBJ2-5, with 7 bases lining up with TRBD2. The V segment lost 3 bases and the J segment 5 bases; nucleotides outside the gene matches: 12. The CDR3 runs to 16 residues. CDR1 is MDHEN and CDR2 is SYDVKM in the germline V gene. CDR3 protein: CASSFSRGRAVETQYF. CDR3 nucleotide sequence: TGTGCCAGCAGTTTCTCCCGAGGGAGGGCCGTCGAGACCCAGTACTTC.

The chain uses TRBV6-5 and TRBJ2-3; 11 bases agree with TRBD1. The CDR3 is made up of 15 amino acids. Germline lookup yields CDR1 MNHEY and CDR2 SVGAGI. CDR3 sequence reads: CATSDRGRESDTQYF. CDR3 DNA sequence: TGTGCTACGTCGGACAGGGGGCGCGAGTCAGATACGCAGTATTTT.

The CDR3 DNA reads as TGTGCCAGTACCCTCCGACAGGGGGCGCGAGACACTGAAGCTTTCTTT. Translating gives CASTLRQGARDTEAFF. The chain couples TRBV19 to TRBJ1-1; TRBD1 matches 10 bases. Germline V gives CDR1 LNHDA, CDR2 SQIVND (reference sequence). The CDR3 extends over 16 amino acids. J was trimmed by 3 bases and V by 7 bases; bases with no gene match: 11.

The chain carries TRBV5-4 and TRBJ1-6; D unresolved. The CDR3 has 16 residues. In germline, CDR1 is SGHNT, CDR2 YYREEE (reference sequence). The ends were cut back, 2 bases at V and 6 bases at J, with 15 bases in the middle. The DNA of the CDR3 is TGTGCCAGCAGCTTAGGTGGGAGGGTTACTAATTCACCCCTCCACTTT. Its protein product is CASSLGGRVTNSPLHF.

The J gene is TRBJ2-6, the V gene TRBV6-5, with D perhaps matching TRBD2 (5 bases). The germline V gene has CDR1 MNHEY and CDR2 SVGAGI. The CDR3 is 14 amino acids. The V end lost 8 bases, the J end lost 1 base, and 9 bases lay between the germline ends. The CDR3 here is CASAGLSGANVLTF. The CDR3 DNA follows: TGTGCCAGCGCCGGACTTTCTGGGGCCAACGTCCTGACTTTC.

This clone was picked up a small number of times. The chain employs TRBV7-3 and TRBJ2-3, with 10 bases matching TRBD2. This CDR3 region has 18 residues. The ends lost 5 bases at V and 0 bases at J; junction bases unmatched: 11. The germline CDR1 and CDR2 sequences are SGHTA and FQGTGA. The chain's CDR3 is CASSPSGRALISTDTQYF. The CDR3 DNA is TGTGCCAGCAGCCCCAGCGGGAGGGCCCTCATCAGCACAGATACGCAGTATTTT. Together with reference TRBV7-3 and TRBJ2-3, the CDR3 gives the full variable domain: GAGVSQTPSNKVTEKGKYVELRCDPISGHTALYWYRQSLGQGPEFLIYFQGTGAADDSGLPNDRFFAVRPEGSVSTLKIQRTERGDSAVYLCASSPSGRALISTDTQYFGPGTRLTVL.

This clone was observed once. V gene TRBV7-3 combines with J gene TRBJ2-1, with D hard to call. Germline CDR1 is SGHTA and CDR2 is FQGTGA. This CDR3 has 12 amino acids. The V end lost 4 bases, the J end lost 5 bases, and 6 bases lay between the germline ends. DNA for the CDR3: TGTGCCAGCAGCTACCCAGACAATGAGCAGTTCTTC. This sequence encodes CASSYPDNEQFF.

This chain connects TRBV4-3 to TRBJ2-3; TRBD2 matches 9 bases. CDR3 size: 17 residues. Germline V gene lookup returns CDR1 LGHNA and CDR2 YSLEER. Unmatched junction bases numbered 10, after V lost 0 bases and J lost 6 bases. The CDR3 loop reads CASSQEGLAGTTDTQYF. In DNA form, the CDR3 reads TGCGCCAGCAGCCAAGAAGGTCTAGCGGGGACCACTGATACGCAGTATTTT.

This chain connects TRBV10-3 to TRBJ1-2, with a possible D match to TRBD1 (5 bases). Germline CDR1 is ENHRY and CDR2 is SYGVKD. The CDR3 loop spans 14 amino acids. V was shortened by 2 bases and J by 6 bases, with 13 bases between the two germline ends. CDR3 sequence (DNA): TGTGCCATCAGTGAGATTGGAGGGGCGGATGGCTACACCTTC. This gives the protein CAISEIGGADGYTF.

The chain uses TRBV27 and TRBJ2-3, with unresolved D. Looked up from germline, CDR1 is MNHEY and CDR2 is SMNVEV (reference sequence). Trimming took 5 bases from V and 6 from J, leaving 9 bases between them. The CDR3 has 12 amino acids. Here the CDR3 reads CASSPTPDTQYF. CDR3 bases: TGTGCCAGCAGTCCTACCCCGGATACGCAGTATTTT.

Concerning this clone itself: Other DNA sequences from this sample encode an identical CDR3 as well. J is TRBJ2-7 and V is TRBV6-5; TRBD2 is a possible D gene (6 bases). The germline CDR1 and CDR2 sequences are MNHEY and SVGAGI. Trimming left V 5 bases short and J 0 bases short, with 11 bases between. The CDR3 loop spans 14 amino acids. The CDR3 DNA is TGTGCCAGCAGTGGCCGGGGGAGCTCCTACGAGCAGTACTTC. Translation: CASSGRGSSYEQYF.

The chain couples TRBV28 to TRBJ2-1; 9 nucleotides align to TRBD1. CDR1 MDHEN and CDR2 SYDVKM come from the germline V gene. The ends lost 6 bases at V and 3 bases at J; junction bases unmatched: 6. The CDR3 is made up of 15 amino acids. The CDR3 protein is CASSPTGGGYNEQFF. The DNA for the CDR3 is TGTGCCAGCAGCCCCACAGGGGGCGGCTACAATGAGCAGTTCTTC.

This chain uses TRBV6-1 with TRBJ1-2; D perhaps matches TRBD1 (6 bases). V lost 3 bases to trimming and J lost 5 bases, with 10 bases between them. This CDR3 region has 13 residues. CDR1 is MNHNS and CDR2 is SASEGT in the germline V gene. CDR3 in amino acids: CASSDTGHYGYTF. CDR3 nucleotides: TGTGCCAGCAGTGACACAGGGCATTATGGCTACACCTTC.

The chain combines TRBV6-5 with TRBJ1-5, with D maybe TRBD1 (5 bases). Between the trimmed V and J ends, which lost 8 bases and 3 bases, there was a span of 17 bases. Germline lookup yields CDR1 MNHEY and CDR2 SVGAGI. This CDR3 comprises 15 residues. CDR3 residues: CASRGGRQPNQPQHF. In DNA form, the CDR3 reads TGTGCCAGCCGGGGGGGGAGACAGCCCAATCAGCCCCAGCATTTT.

The chain has TRBV2 and TRBJ1-5; a weak D match, TRBD1 (5 bases). Deletions cut 6 bases from V and 4 bases from J, with 13 bases between. Germline loops: CDR1 SNHLY, CDR2 FYNNEI. The CDR3 consists of 14 residues. CDR3 DNA sequence: TGTGCCAGCAGATGGGGCTCCGGAAATCAGCCCCAGCATTTT. Protein: CASRWGSGNQPQHF.

V gene TRBV30 combines with J gene TRBJ2-1, with 7 positions matching TRBD1. The CDR3 runs to 14 residues. Germline V CDR1 and CDR2: GTSNPN, SVGIG (reference sequence). V shed 5 bases, J shed 2 bases, and the junction held 6 bases outside the gene matches. CDR3 protein: CAWSQGGTYNEQFF. As DNA, the CDR3 is TGTGCCTGGTCCCAAGGGGGCACCTACAATGAGCAGTTCTTC.

The chain carries TRBV27 and TRBJ1-4; D perhaps matches TRBD1 (6 bases). Deletions cut 2 bases from V and 13 bases from J, with 14 bases between. Germline values: CDR1 MNHEY, CDR2 SMNVEV (reference sequence). This CDR3 region has 13 residues. The CDR3 loop is CASSLGGQQGLFF. CDR3 nucleotide sequence: TGTGCCAGCAGTTTAGGCGGACAGCAAGGACTGTTTTTT.

The chain couples TRBV6-6 to TRBJ1-4; D remains ambiguous. This CDR3 spans 14 amino acids. Germline CDR1 reads MNHNY; CDR2 reads SVGAGI (reference sequence). The V gene lost 8 bases and the J gene lost 3 bases, with 13 bases spanning the gap. CDR3 amino acids: CASQNSKANEKLFF. CDR3 nucleotide sequence: TGTGCCAGCCAAAATAGTAAAGCTAATGAAAAACTGTTTTTT.

Comment on this clone: The same CDR3 is also encoded by other DNA sequences in this sample. The CDR3, as DNA: TGTGCCAGCAGCTTGACAGGGGGTGAGGAGACCCAGTACTTC. It yields the protein CASSLTGGEETQYF. The chain has TRBV5-6 and TRBJ2-5, with 8 bases matching TRBD1. Germline values: CDR1 SGHDT, CDR2 YYEEEE. Trimming removed 1 base from V and 5 bases from J; junction bases left unmatched: 4. The CDR3 has 14 residues.

This sequence joins TRBV6-6 and TRBJ1-2; D not resolved. V lost 2 bases to trimming and J lost 9 bases, with 10 bases between them. The germline CDR1 and CDR2 sequences are MNHNY and SVGAGI (reference sequence). This CDR3 spans 12 amino acids. CDR3: CASSYLSESYTF. The DNA for the CDR3 is TGTGCCAGCAGTTACCTCTCTGAGAGCTACACCTTC.

The chain combines TRBV7-9 with TRBJ2-3; D is perhaps TRBD2 (6 bases). V was shortened by 6 bases and J by 3 bases, with 19 bases between the two germline ends. Germline CDR1 and CDR2: SEHNR and FQNEAQ (reference sequence). The CDR3 covers 16 residues. The chain's CDR3 is CASSAPSRERTDTQYF. CDR3 coding DNA: TGTGCCAGCAGTGCCCCTAGCCGGGAGAGGACAGATACGCAGTATTTT.

This clone was counted once. V is TRBV19 and J is TRBJ2-7; 9 bases match TRBD2. This CDR3 comprises 15 residues. With V trimmed by 3 bases and J by 2 bases, 5 bases remained unmatched. The germline CDR1 and CDR2 sequences are LNHDA and SQIVND (reference sequence). The chain's CDR3 is CASSIFASGTYEQYF. CDR3 in DNA: TGTGCCAGTAGTATTTTTGCTAGCGGGACCTACGAGCAGTACTTC.